This T cell receptor (beta chain) originates from a study of vaccination effects on CD4 cells after COVID-19. Overall study findings and caveats: Only a few convalescent patients and no early post-infection timepoints featured in the study. The study found marked clonal contraction of infection- and vaccine-induced clones late after vaccination. Cross-reactivity toward common cold coronaviruses was confined to only 1 of 255 vaccine-induced clones in healthy vaccinees.

CDR1 SNHLY and CDR2 FYNNEI come from the germline V gene. This CDR3 contains 15 residues. Trimming pared 6 bases from V and 6 bases from J, leaving 18 bases between. Concerning this clone: What it recognizes is unknown.

Antigen-specific CD4+ T cells expanded by the ViraFEST assay with viral peptide pools were then sequenced. On day 10 of culture, CD4+ T cells were separated out. Vaccine recipients lacked prior SARS-CoV-2 infection and had negative nucleocapsid antibodies. Method: immunoSEQ multiplex PCR; TCRdb's copy keeps in-frame clones and lacks some. The repertoire holds about 31,000 clones, with roughly two thirds as singletons. The V and J genes are TRBV2 and TRBJ2-1; possibly TRBD1 or TRBD2 for D (5 bases each). Sequenced here: CD4+ T cells from PBMCs cultured with HCoV-229E spike peptides, sampled before COVID-19 vaccination. The receptor was derived from a human donor who received a COVID-19 vaccine. The CDR3 DNA follows: TGTGCCAGCAGCGAAACGGGGCGGGCAATCAATGAGCAGTTCTTC. It yields the protein CASSETGRAINEQFF. Full variable domain (remainder filled in from reference TRBV2 and TRBJ2-1): EPEVTQTPSHQVTQMGQEVILRCVPISNHLYFYWYRQILGQKVEFLVSFYNNEISEKSEIFDDQFSVERPDGSNFTLKIRSTKLEDSAMYFCASSETGRAINEQFFGPGTRLTVL.